This TCR beta chain was documented in a study of blood T cells in healthy people across ages. CDR1 is MDHEN and CDR2 is SYDVKM in the germline V gene. V lost 5 bases, J lost 0 bases, and 13 bases lay in between. The CDR3 contains 15 residues. The use of a sample-barcoded 5' primer and a J-beta primer mix characterized a second PCR of roughly 7 to 11 cycles. TCRdb independently ran MiXCR on the 5' RACE reads; one entry per CDR3 protein. In the table there are hundreds of thousands of distinct CDR3 sequences, roughly 26% of which are singletons. In its sample, this clonotype was seen once. These data also featured in a second study, about T cells of mothers and their children. That study adds: Detection yielded no persistent microchimeric T cell clones.

The receptor comes from a boy under 18 in good health. The chain couples TRBV28 to TRBJ1-1; D gene ambiguous. The sequenced sample consisted of blood. CDR3 sequence reads: CASSLPPGMNTEAFF. The CDR3 DNA sequence: TGTGCCAGCAGTCTGCCCCCGGGTATGAACACTGAAGCTTTCTTT.